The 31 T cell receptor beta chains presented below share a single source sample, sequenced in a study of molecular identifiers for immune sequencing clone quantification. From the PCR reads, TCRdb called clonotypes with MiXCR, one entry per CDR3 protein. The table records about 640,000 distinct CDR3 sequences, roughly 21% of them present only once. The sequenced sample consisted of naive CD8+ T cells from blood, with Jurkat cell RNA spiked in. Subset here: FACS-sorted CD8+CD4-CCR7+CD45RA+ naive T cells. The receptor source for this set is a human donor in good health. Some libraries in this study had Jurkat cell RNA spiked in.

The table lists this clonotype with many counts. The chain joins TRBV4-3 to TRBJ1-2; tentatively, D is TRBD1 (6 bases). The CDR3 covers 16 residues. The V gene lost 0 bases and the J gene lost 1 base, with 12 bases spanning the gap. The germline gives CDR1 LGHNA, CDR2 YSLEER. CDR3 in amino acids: CASSQDRGSFNYGYTF. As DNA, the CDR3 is TGCGCCAGCAGCCAAGACAGGGGTTCGTTTAACTATGGCTACACCTTC.

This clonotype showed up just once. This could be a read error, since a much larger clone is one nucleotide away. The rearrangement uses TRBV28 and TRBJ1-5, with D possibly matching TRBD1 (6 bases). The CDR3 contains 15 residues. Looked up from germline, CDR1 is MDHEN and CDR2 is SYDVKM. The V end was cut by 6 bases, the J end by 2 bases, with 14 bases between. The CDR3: CASRLTGRGNQPQHF. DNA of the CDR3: TGTGCCAGCAGACTGACAGGACGGGGCAATCAGCCCCAGCATTTT.

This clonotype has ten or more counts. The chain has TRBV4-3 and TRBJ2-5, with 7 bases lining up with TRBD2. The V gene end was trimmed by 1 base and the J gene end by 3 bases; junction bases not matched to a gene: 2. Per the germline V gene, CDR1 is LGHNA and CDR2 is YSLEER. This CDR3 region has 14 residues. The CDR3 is CASSQVAGEETQYF. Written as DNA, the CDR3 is TGCGCCAGCAGCCAAGTTGCGGGGGAAGAGACCCAGTACTTC.

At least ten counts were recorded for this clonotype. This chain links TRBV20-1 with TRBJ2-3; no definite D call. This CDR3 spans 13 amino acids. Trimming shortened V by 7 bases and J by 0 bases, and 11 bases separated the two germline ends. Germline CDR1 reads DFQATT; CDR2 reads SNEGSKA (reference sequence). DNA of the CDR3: TGCAGTGATAAACCTGCTAGCACAGATACGCAGTATTTT. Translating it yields CSDKPASTDTQYF.

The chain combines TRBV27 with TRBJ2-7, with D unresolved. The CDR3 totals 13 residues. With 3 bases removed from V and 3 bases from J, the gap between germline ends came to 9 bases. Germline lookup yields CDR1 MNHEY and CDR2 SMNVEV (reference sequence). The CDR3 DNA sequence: TGTGCCAGCAGTTTTTTCTCCCACTACGAGCAGTACTTC. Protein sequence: CASSFFSHYEQYF.

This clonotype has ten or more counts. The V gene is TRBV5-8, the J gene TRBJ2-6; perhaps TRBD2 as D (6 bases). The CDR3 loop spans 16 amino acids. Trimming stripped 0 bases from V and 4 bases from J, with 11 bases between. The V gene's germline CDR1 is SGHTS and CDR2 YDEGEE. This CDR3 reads CASSLDGGGGANVLTF. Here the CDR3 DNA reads TGTGCCAGCAGCTTGGATGGGGGAGGCGGGGCCAACGTCCTGACTTTC.

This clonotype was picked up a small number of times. The CDR3 sequence is CASSLGLDSNQPQHF. DNA for the CDR3: TGTGCCAGCAGCTTGGGACTGGATAGCAATCAGCCCCAGCATTTT. This chain links TRBV7-9 with TRBJ1-5, with a possible D match to TRBD1 (5 bases). CDR3 size: 15 residues. Germline V CDR1 and CDR2: SEHNR, FQNEAQ (reference sequence). Trimming shortened V by 3 bases and J by 0 bases, and 9 bases separated the two germline ends. Full variable domain (outside the CDR3, taken from reference TRBV7-9 and TRBJ1-5): DTGVSQNPRHKITKRGQNVTFRCDPISEHNRLYWYRQTLGQGPEFLTYFQNEAQLEKSRLLSDRFSAERPKGSFSTLEIQRTEQGDSAMYLCASSLGLDSNQPQHFGDGTRLSIL.

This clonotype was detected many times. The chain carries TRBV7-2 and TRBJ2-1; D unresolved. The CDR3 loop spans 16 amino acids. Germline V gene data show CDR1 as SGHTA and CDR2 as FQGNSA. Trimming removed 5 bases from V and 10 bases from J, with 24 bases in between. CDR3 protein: CASSPDPFHPGWEQFF. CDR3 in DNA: TGTGCCAGCAGCCCCGACCCCTTCCACCCAGGTTGGGAGCAGTTCTTC.

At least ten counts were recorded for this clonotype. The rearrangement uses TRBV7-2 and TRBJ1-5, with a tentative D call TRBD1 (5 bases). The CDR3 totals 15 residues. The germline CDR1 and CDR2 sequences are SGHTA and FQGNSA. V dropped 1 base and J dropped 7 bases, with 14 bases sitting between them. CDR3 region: CASSLDRSRGQPQHF. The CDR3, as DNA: TGTGCCAGCAGCTTAGACAGGTCACGGGGGCAGCCCCAGCATTTT.

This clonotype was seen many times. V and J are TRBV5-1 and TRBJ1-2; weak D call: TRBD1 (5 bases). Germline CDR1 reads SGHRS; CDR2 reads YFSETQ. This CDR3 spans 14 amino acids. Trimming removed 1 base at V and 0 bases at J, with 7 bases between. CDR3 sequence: CASSLPTANYGYTF. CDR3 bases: TGCGCCAGCAGCTTGCCGACAGCTAACTATGGCTACACCTTC.

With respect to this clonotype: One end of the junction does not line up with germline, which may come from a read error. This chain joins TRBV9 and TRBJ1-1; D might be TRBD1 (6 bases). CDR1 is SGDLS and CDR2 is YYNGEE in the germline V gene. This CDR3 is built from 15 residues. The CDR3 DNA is TGTGCCAGCGGCGTAGTTGGGGGGCCCTACACTGAAGCTTTCTTT. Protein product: CASGVVGGPYTEAFF.

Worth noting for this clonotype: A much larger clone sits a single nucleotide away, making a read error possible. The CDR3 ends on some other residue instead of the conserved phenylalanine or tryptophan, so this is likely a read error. CDR3 nucleotides: TGTGCCAGCAGTTACTCGAGTTGGGGCCTACCGTCCCCTTCCTACGAGCAGTACCTC. This gives the protein CASSYSSWGLPSPSYEQYL. This chain links TRBV6-2 or TRBV6-3 with TRBJ2-7; D is possibly TRBD1 (5 bases). Germline values: CDR1 MNHEY, CDR2 SVGEGT. V was clipped by 0 bases and J by 1 base, with 22 bases between them. This CDR3 spans 19 amino acids.

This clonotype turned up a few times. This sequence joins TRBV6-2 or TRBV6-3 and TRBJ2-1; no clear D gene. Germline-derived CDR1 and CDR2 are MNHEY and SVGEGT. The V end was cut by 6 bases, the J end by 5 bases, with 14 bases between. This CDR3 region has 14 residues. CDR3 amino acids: CASRIDPWDNEQFF. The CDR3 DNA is TGTGCCAGCAGAATCGACCCATGGGACAATGAGCAGTTCTTC.

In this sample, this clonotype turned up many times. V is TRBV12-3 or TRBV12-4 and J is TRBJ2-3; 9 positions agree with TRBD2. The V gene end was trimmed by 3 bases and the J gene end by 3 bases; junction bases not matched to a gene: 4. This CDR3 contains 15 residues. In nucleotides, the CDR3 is TGTGCCAGCAGTTTTAGCGGGGGATTTACAGATACGCAGTATTTT. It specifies CASSFSGGFTDTQYF.

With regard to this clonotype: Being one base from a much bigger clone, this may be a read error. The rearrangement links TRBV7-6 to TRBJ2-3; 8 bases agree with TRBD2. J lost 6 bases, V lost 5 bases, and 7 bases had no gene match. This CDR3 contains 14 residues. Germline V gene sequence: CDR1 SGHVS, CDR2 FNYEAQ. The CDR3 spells CASSQSGGRDTQYF. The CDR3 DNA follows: TGTGCCAGCAGCCAAAGCGGGGGTCGGGATACGCAGTATTTT.

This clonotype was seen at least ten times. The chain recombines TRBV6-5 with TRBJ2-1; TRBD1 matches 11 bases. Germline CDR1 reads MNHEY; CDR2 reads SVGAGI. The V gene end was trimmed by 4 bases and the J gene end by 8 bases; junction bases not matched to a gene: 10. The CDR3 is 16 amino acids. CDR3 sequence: CASSFSPGQGVDEQFF. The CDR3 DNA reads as TGTGCCAGCAGTTTCAGCCCGGGACAGGGGGTTGATGAGCAGTTCTTC.

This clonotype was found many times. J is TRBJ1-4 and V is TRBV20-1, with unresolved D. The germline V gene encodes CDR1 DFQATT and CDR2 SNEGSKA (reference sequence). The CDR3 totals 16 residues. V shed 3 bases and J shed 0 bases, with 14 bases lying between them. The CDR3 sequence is CSARGRAEATNEKLFF. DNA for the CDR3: TGCAGTGCTAGGGGTAGGGCAGAAGCAACTAATGAAAAACTGTTTTTT.

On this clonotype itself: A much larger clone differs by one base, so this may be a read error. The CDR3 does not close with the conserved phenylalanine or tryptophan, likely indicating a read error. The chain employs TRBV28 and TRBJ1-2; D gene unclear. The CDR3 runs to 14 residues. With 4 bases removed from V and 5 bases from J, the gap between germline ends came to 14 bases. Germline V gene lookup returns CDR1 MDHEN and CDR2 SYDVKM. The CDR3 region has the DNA TGTGCCAGCAGTTACTCCGGGTCCTCATATGGCTACACCATC. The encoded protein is CASSYSGSSYGYTI.

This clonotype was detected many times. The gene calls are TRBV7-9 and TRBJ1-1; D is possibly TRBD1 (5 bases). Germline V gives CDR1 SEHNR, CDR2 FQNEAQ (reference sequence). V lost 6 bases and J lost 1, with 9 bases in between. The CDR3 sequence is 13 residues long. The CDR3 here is CASSRGTNTEAFF. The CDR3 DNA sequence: TGTGCCAGCAGTCGGGGGACGAACACTGAAGCTTTCTTT. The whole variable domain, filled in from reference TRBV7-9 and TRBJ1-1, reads DTGVSQNPRHKITKRGQNVTFRCDPISEHNRLYWYRQTLGQGPEFLTYFQNEAQLEKSRLLSDRFSAERPKGSFSTLEIQRTEQGDSAMYLCASSRGTNTEAFFGQGTRLTVV.

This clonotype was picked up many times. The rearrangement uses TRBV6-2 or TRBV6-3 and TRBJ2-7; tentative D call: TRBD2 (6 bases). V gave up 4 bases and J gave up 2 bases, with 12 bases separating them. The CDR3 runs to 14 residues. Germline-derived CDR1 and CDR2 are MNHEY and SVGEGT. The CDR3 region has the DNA TGTGCCAGCAGTTGGGAGGACGGGACCTACGAGCAGTACTTC. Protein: CASSWEDGTYEQYF.

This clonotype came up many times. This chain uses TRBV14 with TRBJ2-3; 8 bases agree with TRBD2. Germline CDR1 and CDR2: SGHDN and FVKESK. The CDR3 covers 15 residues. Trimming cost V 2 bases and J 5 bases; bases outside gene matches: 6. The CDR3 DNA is TGTGCCAGCAGCCAATCGGCGGGGGGTGTAGATACGCAGTATTTT. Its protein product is CASSQSAGGVDTQYF.

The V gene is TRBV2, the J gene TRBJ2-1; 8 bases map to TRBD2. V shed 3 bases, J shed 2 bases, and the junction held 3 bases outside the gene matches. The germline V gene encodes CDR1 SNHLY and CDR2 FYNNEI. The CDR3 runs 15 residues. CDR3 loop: CASSDTSGAYNEQFF. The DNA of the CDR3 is TGTGCCAGCAGTGATACTAGCGGCGCCTACAATGAGCAGTTCTTC.

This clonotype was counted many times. CDR3 loop: CASSVRQWGDTQYF. The CDR3 coding sequence is TGTGCCAGCAGCGTGAGACAGTGGGGAGATACGCAGTATTTT. The chain has TRBV7-8 and TRBJ2-3; a possible D gene is TRBD1 (5 bases). V was cut by 5 bases and J by 5 bases, with 14 bases left in between. The germline gives CDR1 SGHVS, CDR2 FQNEAQ. The CDR3 covers 14 residues.

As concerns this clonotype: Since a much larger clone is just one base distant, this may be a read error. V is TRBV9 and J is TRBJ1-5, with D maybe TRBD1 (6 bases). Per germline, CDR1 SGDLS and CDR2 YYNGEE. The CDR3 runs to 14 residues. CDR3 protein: CASSRGGGTQPRHF. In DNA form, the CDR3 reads TGTGCCAGCAGCCGAGGGGGAGGAACTCAGCCCCGGCATTTT. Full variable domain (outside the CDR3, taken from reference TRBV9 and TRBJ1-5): DSGVTQTPKHLITATGQRVTLRCSPRSGDLSVYWYQQSLDQGLQFLIQYYNGEERAKGNILERFSAQQFPDLHSELNLSSLELGDSALYFCASSRGGGTQPRHFGDGTRLSIL.

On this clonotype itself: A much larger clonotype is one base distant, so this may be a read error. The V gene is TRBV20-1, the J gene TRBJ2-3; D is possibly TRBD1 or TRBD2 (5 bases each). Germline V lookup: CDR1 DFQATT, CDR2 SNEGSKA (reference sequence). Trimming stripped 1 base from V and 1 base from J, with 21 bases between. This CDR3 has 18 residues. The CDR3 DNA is TGCAGTGCTAGAGGTCGTGGGGGTGCTAGTCTAGGCACAGATACGCAGTATTTT. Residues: CSARGRGGASLGTDTQYF.

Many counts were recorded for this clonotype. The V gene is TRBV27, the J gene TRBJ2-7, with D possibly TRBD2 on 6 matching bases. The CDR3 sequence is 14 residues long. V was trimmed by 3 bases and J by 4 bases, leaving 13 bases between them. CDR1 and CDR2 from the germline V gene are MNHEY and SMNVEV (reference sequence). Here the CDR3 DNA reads TGTGCCAGCAGTTTCGCCAGCGCGGGGTACGAGCAGTACTTC. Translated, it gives CASSFASAGYEQYF.

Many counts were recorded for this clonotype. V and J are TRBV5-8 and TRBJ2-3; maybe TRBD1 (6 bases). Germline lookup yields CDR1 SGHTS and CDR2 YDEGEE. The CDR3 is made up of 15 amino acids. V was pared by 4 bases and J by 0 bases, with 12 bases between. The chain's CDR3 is CASSTGQRSTDTQYF. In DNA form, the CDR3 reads TGTGCCAGCAGCACAGGACAGAGGAGCACAGATACGCAGTATTTT.

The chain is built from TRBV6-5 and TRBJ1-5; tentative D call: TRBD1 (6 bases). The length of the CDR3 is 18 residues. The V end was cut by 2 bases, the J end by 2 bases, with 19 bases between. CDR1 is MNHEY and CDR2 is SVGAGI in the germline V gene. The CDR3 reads CASSYAPLGAGGNQPQHF. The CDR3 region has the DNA TGTGCCAGCAGTTACGCCCCGTTGGGGGCAGGGGGCAATCAGCCCCAGCATTTT.

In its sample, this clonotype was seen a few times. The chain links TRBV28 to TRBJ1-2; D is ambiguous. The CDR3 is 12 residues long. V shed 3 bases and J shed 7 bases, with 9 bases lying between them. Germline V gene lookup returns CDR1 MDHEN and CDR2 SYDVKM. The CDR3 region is CASSFAPSGYTF. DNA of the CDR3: TGTGCCAGCAGTTTCGCCCCGTCTGGCTACACCTTC.

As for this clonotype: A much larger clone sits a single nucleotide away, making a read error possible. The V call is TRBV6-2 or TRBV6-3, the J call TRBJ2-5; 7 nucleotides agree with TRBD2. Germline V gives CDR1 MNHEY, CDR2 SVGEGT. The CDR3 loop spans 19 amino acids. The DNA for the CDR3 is TGTGCCGGCAGTTACTCTACCCGGGACTACTCTACAATCCAAGAGACCCAGTACTTC. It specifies CAGSYSTRDYSTIQETQYF.

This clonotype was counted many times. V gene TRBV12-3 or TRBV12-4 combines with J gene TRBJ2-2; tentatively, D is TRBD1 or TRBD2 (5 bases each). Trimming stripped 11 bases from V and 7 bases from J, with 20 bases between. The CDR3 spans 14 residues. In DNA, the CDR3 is TGTGCCGGGACCGGGGTGGTAGATGGCGGGGAGCTGTTTTTT. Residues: CAGTGVVDGGELFF.